This entry describes one T cell receptor (beta chain). These data come from a study of T cell responses to AZD1222 COVID-19 vaccine. The CDR3 spans 13 residues. V was cut by 7 bases and J by 6 bases, with 12 bases left in between. Germline lookup yields CDR1 MNHEY and CDR2 SVGAGI. Generated by immunoSEQ multiplex PCR, the TCRdb table keeps only in-frame clones and is missing some. The data hold 120,000 to 150,000 clones, with approximately 94% observed a single time. The receptor's source is an adult in good health. The chain joins TRBV6-5 to TRBJ1-4; tentatively, D is TRBD1 (5 bases). The sequenced sample was peripheral blood, obtained on day 0 of AZD1222 vaccination. CDR3 region: CASNSGRDEKLFF. CDR3 nucleotide sequence: TGTGCCAGCAACTCGGGACGAGATGAAAAACTGTTTTTT.